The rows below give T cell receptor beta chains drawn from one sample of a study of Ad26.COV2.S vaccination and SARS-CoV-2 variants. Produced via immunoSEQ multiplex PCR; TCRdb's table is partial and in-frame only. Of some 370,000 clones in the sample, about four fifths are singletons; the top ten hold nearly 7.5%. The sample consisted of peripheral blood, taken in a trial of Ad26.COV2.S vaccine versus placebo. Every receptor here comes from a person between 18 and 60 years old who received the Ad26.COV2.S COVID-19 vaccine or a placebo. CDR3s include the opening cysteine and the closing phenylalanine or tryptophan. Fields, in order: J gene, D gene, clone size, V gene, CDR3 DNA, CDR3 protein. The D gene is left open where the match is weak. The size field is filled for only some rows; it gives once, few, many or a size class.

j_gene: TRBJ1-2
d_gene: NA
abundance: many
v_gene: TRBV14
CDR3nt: TGTGCCAGCAGCCAAGCATCCATGGCGGCTGGCTACACCTTC
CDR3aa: CASSQASMAAGYTF

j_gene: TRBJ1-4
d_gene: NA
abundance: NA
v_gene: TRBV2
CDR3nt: TGTGCCAGCAAGTCGGCCGGCGCCGGACTTGCAACTAATGAAAAACTGTTTTTT
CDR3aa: CASKSAGAGLATNEKLFF

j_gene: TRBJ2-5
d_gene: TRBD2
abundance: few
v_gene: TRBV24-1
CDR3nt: TGTGCCACCAGTGATTCGAGGCGGGGGGGGCAAGAGACCCAGTACTTC
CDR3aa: CATSDSRRGGQETQYF

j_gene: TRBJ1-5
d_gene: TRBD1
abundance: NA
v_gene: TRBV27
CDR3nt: TGTGCCAGCAGTTTAAGGGACAGTAATCAGCCCCAGCATTTT
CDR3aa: CASSLRDSNQPQHF

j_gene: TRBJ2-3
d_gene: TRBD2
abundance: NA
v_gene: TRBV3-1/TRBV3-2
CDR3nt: TGTGCCAGCAGCCCCGGGGGGAGGTATTTT
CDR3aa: CASSPGGRYF

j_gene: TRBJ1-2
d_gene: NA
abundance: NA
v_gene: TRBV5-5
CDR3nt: TGTGCCAGCAGCATAATGGGGGATCGGGGCTACACCTTC
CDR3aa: CASSIMGDRGYTF

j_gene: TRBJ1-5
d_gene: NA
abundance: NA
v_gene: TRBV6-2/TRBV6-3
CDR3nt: TGTGCCAGCAGCAGAGCCCTGAAGGGTCAGCCCCAGCATTTT
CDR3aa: CASSRALKGQPQHF

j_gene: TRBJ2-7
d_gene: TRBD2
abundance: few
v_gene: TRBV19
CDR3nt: TGTGCCAGTAGTATCAGAGCGGGAGCGTACGAGCAGTACTTC
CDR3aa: CASSIRAGAYEQYF

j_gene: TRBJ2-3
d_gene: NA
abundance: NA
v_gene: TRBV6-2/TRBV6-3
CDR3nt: TGTGCCAGCAGCGACACCTCTTGGGATACGCAGTATTTT
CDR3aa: CASSDTSWDTQYF

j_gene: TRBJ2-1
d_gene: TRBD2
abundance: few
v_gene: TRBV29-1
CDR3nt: TGCAGCGTTGAGGGACTAGCGGGGGGTAGCTCCTACAATGAGCAGTTCTTC
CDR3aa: CSVEGLAGGSSYNEQFF

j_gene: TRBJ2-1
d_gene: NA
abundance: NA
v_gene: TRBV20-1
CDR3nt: TGCAGTGCTAGAGATCCCTATGAGCAGTTCTTC
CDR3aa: CSARDPYEQFF

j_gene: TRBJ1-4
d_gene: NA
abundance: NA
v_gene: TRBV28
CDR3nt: TGTGCCTCCACAGGCGCTACTAATGAAAAACTGTTTTTT
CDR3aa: CASTGATNEKLFF

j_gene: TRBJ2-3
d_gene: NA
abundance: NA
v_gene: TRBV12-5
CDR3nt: TGTGCTAGTGGTTTGTTCGGGGGGCCGTATACAGATACGCAGTATTTT
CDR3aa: CASGLFGGPYTDTQYF

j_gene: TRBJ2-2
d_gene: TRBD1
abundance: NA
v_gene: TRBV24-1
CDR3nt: TGTGCCACCAGTGATTTGCCAGGACAGGAACGCATGGACACCGGGGAGCTGTTTTTT
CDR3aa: CATSDLPGQERMDTGELFF

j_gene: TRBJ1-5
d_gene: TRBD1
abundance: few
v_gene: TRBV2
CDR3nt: TGTGCCAGCGGGACCGGACAGGGTGATCAGCCCCAGCATTTT
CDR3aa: CASGTGQGDQPQHF

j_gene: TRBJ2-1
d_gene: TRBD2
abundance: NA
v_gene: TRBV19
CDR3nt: TGTGCCAGTAGTATTCTAGCGGGAGCGGACAATGAGCAGTTCTTC
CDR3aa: CASSILAGADNEQFF

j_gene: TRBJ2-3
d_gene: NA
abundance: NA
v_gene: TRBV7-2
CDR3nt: TGTGCCAGCAGCAACCGGGACTTTTGGGAGACAGATACGCAGTATTTT
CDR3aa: CASSNRDFWETDTQYF

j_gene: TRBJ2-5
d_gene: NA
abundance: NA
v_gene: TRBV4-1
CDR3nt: TGCGCCAGCCGAAAGGGATTCCAAGAGACCCAGTACTTC
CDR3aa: CASRKGFQETQYF

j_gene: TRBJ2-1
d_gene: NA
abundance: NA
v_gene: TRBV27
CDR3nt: TGTGCCAGCAGTTTCCGCCCGTACAATGAGCAGTTCTTC
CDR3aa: CASSFRPYNEQFF

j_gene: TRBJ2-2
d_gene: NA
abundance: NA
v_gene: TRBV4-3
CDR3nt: TGCGCCAGCAGCCAAGAGTTTAGGACAGCCAACACCGGGGAGCTGTTTTTT
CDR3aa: CASSQEFRTANTGELFF

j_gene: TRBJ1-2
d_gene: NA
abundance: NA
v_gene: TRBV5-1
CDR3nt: TGCGCCAGCAGGGGAGAAGACTATGGCTACACCTTC
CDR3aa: CASRGEDYGYTF

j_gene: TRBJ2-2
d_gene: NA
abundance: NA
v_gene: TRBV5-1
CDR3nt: TGCGCCAGCATCCTTGAGGGTGAAACTGACGGGGAGCTGTTTTTT
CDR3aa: CASILEGETDGELFF

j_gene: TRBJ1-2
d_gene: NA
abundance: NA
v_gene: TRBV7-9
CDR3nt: TGTGCCAGCAGCTTCCCGACGGAAAATGGCTACACCTTC
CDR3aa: CASSFPTENGYTF

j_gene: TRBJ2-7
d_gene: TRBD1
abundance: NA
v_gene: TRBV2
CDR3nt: TGTGCCAGCGGTCGGACAGGGGGCGCGTCGGGCTACGAGCAGTACTTC
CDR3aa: CASGRTGGASGYEQYF

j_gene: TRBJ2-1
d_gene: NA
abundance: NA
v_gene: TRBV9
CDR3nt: TGTGCCAGCAGCGTAAAGAATGGTGAGCAGTTCTTC
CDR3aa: CASSVKNGEQFF

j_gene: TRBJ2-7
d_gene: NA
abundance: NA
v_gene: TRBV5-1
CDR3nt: TGCGCCAGCAGCTTAAGGGACGACGAGCAGTACTTC
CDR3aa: CASSLRDDEQYF

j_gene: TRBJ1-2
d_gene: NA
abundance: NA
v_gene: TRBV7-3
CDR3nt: TGTGCCAGCAGCTTGGCGGGTCCCGGGAGAGAGGGCTACACCTTC
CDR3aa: CASSLAGPGREGYTF

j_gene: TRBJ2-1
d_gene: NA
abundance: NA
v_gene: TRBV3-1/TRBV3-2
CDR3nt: TGTGCCAGCAGCCACGACCTTGGAGGGGGGCCCAGTAATGAGCAGTTCTTC
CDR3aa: CASSHDLGGGPSNEQFF

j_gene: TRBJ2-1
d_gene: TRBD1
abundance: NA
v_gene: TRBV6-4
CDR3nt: TGTGCCAGCAGTGACTCAGCAAGGGGGCCGACCAATGAGCAGTTCTTC
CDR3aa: CASSDSARGPTNEQFF

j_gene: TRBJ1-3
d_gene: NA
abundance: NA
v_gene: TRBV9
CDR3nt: TGTGCCAGCAGCGCTCGACACGGAAACACCATATATTTT
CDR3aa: CASSARHGNTIYF

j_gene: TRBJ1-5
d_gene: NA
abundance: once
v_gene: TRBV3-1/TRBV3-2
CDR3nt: TGTGCCGAACACAGCAGCCCTAGGGCGGTCAATCAGCCCCAGCATTTT
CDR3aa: CAEHSSPRAVNQPQHF

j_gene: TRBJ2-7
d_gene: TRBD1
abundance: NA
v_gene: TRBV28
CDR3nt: TGTGCCAGCAGCCCAGGGACAGGGGCGAGCTCCTACGAGCAGTACTTC
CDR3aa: CASSPGTGASSYEQYF

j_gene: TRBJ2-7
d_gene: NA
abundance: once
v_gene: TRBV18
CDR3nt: TGTGCCAGCTCGCCGGGACGGTCCTACGAGCAGTACTTC
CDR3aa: CASSPGRSYEQYF